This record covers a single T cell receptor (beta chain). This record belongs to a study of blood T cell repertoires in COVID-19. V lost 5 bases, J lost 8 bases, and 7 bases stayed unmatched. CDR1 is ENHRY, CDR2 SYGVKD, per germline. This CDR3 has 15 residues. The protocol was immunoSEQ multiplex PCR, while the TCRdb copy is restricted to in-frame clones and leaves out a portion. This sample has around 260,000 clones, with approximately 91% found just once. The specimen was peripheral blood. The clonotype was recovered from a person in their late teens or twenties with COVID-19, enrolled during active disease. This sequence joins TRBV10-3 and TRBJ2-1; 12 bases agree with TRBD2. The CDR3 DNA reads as TGTGCCATCAGTTCGACTAGCGGGAGTAACTATGAGCAGTTCTTC. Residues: CAISSTSGSNYEQFF.